Listed below are T cell receptor beta chains from one sample, sequenced in a study of T-cell memory formation after mild COVID-19. TCRdb passed the 5' RACE reads through MiXCR, listing each CDR3 protein once. The top ten clones hold approximately 1.5% of a sample with roughly 40,000 distinct CDR3 sequences, 6% to 9.5% of them seen once. The source material was PBMCs or a T cell subset sorted from them (not recorded which). The receptors originated from a man between 18 and 35 years old who had mild COVID-19 (a few samples of this study predate the infection). Cell type and time point are not known. Each CDR3 is given with its conserved first and last residue. D genes are given only for firm matches. Clone size, where shown, is once, few, many, or a class for clones that have expanded.

CDR3aa: CSARKDRPSSYNEQFF
CDR3nt: TGCAGTGCTAGAAAGGACAGGCCGAGCTCCTACAATGAGCAGTTCTTC
d_gene: TRBD1
abundance: few
v_gene: TRBV20-1
len: 16
j_gene: TRBJ2-1

CDR3aa: CASSPSGGGYEQFF
CDR3nt: TGTGCCAGCAGCCCGTCGGGGGGCGGTTATGAGCAGTTCTTC
d_gene: -
abundance: many
v_gene: TRBV7-3
len: 14
j_gene: TRBJ2-1

CDR3aa: CASARRATTDTQYF
CDR3nt: TGCGCCAGCGCGAGGAGGGCTACCACAGATACGCAGTATTTT
d_gene: -
abundance: few
v_gene: TRBV5-1
len: 14
j_gene: TRBJ2-3

CDR3aa: CASSWGTGDYTF
CDR3nt: TGCGCCAGCAGCTGGGGGACAGGAGACTACACCTTC
d_gene: TRBD1
abundance: -
v_gene: TRBV5-1
len: 12
j_gene: TRBJ1-2

CDR3aa: CASSFLTGGTDTQYF
CDR3nt: TGCGCCAGCAGCTTCCTGACAGGGGGCACAGATACGCAGTATTTT
d_gene: TRBD1
abundance: -
v_gene: TRBV5-1
len: 15
j_gene: TRBJ2-3

CDR3aa: CASSPESANVLTF
CDR3nt: TGTGCCAGCAGTCCGGAGTCGGCCAACGTCCTGACTTTC
d_gene: -
abundance: many
v_gene: TRBV12-3/TRBV12-4
len: 13
j_gene: TRBJ2-6

CDR3aa: CGMGTAIVSQPQHF
CDR3nt: TGTGGGATGGGGACGGCTATCGTGAGTCAGCCCCAGCATTTT
d_gene: -
abundance: -
v_gene: TRBV30
len: 14
j_gene: TRBJ1-5

CDR3aa: CATSQGAGQPQHF
CDR3nt: TGTGCCACCTCACAGGGGGCAGGTCAGCCCCAGCATTTT
d_gene: TRBD1
abundance: few
v_gene: TRBV6-2/TRBV6-3
len: 13
j_gene: TRBJ1-5

CDR3aa: CASTPSPNEKLFF
CDR3nt: TGCGCCAGCACCCCCAGCCCTAATGAAAAACTGTTTTTT
d_gene: -
abundance: few
v_gene: TRBV5-1
len: 13
j_gene: TRBJ1-4

CDR3aa: CASSSTSSPTGAELFF
CDR3nt: TGTGCCAGCAGCTCCACTTCTAGCCCAACTGGGGCGGAGCTGTTTTTT
d_gene: -
abundance: many
v_gene: TRBV9
len: 16
j_gene: TRBJ2-2

CDR3aa: CASSPGGVPVGYTF
CDR3nt: TGCGCCAGCAGCCCCGGCGGGGTCCCCGTTGGCTACACCTTC
d_gene: -
abundance: -
v_gene: TRBV5-1
len: 14
j_gene: TRBJ1-2

CDR3aa: CASSYRPWANEKLFF
CDR3nt: TGTGCCAGCAGTTACCGCCCCTGGGCAAATGAAAAACTGTTTTTT
d_gene: -
abundance: few
v_gene: TRBV6-5
len: 15
j_gene: TRBJ1-4

CDR3aa: CASSSGGGQGMDGYTF
CDR3nt: TGCGCCAGCAGCTCAGGTGGCGGACAGGGGATGGATGGCTACACCTTC
d_gene: TRBD1
abundance: -
v_gene: TRBV5-1
len: 16
j_gene: TRBJ1-2

CDR3aa: CASSFMGSSKREKLFF
CDR3nt: TGTGCCAGCAGTTTTATGGGGAGCTCCAAGAGGGAAAAACTGTTTTTT
d_gene: -
abundance: few
v_gene: TRBV28
len: 16
j_gene: TRBJ1-4

CDR3aa: CASRGQGQGYTF
CDR3nt: TGTGCCAGCAGGGGACAGGGCCAAGGCTACACCTTC
d_gene: TRBD1
abundance: -
v_gene: TRBV7-2
len: 12
j_gene: TRBJ1-2

CDR3aa: CASSSGRSSYEQYF
CDR3nt: TGTGCCAGCAGTTCGGGTCGGAGCTCCTACGAGCAGTACTTC
d_gene: -
abundance: -
v_gene: TRBV12-3/TRBV12-4
len: 14
j_gene: TRBJ2-7

CDR3aa: CASSLRGGLPPGTDTQYF
CDR3nt: TGTGCCAGCAGCCTCCGGGGTGGGTTACCTCCTGGCACAGATACGCAGTATTTT
d_gene: -
abundance: -
v_gene: TRBV7-3
len: 18
j_gene: TRBJ2-3

CDR3aa: CASGLDSYNEQFF
CDR3nt: TGTGCCAGCGGATTGGACAGTTACAATGAGCAGTTCTTC
d_gene: -
abundance: few
v_gene: TRBV7-9
len: 13
j_gene: TRBJ2-1

CDR3aa: CSASSGDNEQFF
CDR3nt: TGCAGTGCTAGCTCGGGAGACAATGAGCAGTTCTTC
d_gene: -
abundance: many
v_gene: TRBV20-1
len: 12
j_gene: TRBJ2-1

CDR3aa: CASSPPGLNIQYF
CDR3nt: TGTGCCAGCAGCCCCCCCGGACTGAACATTCAGTACTTC
d_gene: -
abundance: few
v_gene: TRBV6-2/TRBV6-3
len: 13
j_gene: TRBJ2-4

CDR3aa: CSARDRVGSDTQYF
CDR3nt: TGCAGTGCTAGGGATAGGGTCGGGTCAGATACGCAGTATTTT
d_gene: -
abundance: few
v_gene: TRBV20-1
len: 14
j_gene: TRBJ2-3

CDR3aa: CASSLGDRMNTEAFF
CDR3nt: TGCGCCAGCAGCTTGGGGGACAGAATGAACACTGAAGCTTTCTTT
d_gene: TRBD1
abundance: once
v_gene: TRBV5-1
len: 15
j_gene: TRBJ1-1

CDR3aa: CAISVLEAAYNEQFF
CDR3nt: TGTGCCATCAGTGTATTGGAGGCTGCCTACAATGAGCAGTTCTTC
d_gene: -
abundance: few
v_gene: TRBV10-3
len: 15
j_gene: TRBJ2-1

CDR3aa: CASSLSFGGKANTGELFF
CDR3nt: TGCGCCAGCAGCTTGAGTTTCGGGGGCAAAGCGAACACCGGGGAGCTGTTTTTT
d_gene: -
abundance: few
v_gene: TRBV5-1
len: 18
j_gene: TRBJ2-2

CDR3aa: CASSQASGSGELFF
CDR3nt: TGCGCCAGCAGCCAAGCATCGGGGTCCGGGGAGCTGTTTTTT
d_gene: -
abundance: few
v_gene: TRBV4-3
len: 14
j_gene: TRBJ2-2

CDR3aa: CASGWEDTQYF
CDR3nt: TGCGCCAGCGGCTGGGAGGATACGCAGTATTTT
d_gene: -
abundance: few
v_gene: TRBV4-3
len: 11
j_gene: TRBJ2-3

CDR3aa: CSARIQGGNSPLHF
CDR3nt: TGCAGTGCTAGAATACAGGGGGGTAATTCACCCCTCCACTTT
d_gene: TRBD1
abundance: few
v_gene: TRBV20-1
len: 14
j_gene: TRBJ1-6

CDR3aa: CASSAPGTPSREQFF
CDR3nt: TGTGCCAGCAGCGCGCCCGGGACCCCCTCGCGGGAGCAGTTCTTC
d_gene: -
abundance: -
v_gene: TRBV7-6
len: 15
j_gene: TRBJ2-1

CDR3aa: CASKTGGQETQYF
CDR3nt: TGTGCCAGCAAAACGGGGGGCCAAGAGACCCAGTACTTC
d_gene: TRBD2
abundance: -
v_gene: TRBV27
len: 13
j_gene: TRBJ2-5

CDR3aa: CASSQEPHRVGEAFF
CDR3nt: TGCGCCAGCAGCCAAGAACCCCACAGGGTCGGTGAAGCTTTCTTT
d_gene: -
abundance: few
v_gene: TRBV4-3
len: 15
j_gene: TRBJ1-1

CDR3aa: CASSPTPGGPVEQFF
CDR3nt: TGTGCCAGCTCACCAACGCCGGGGGGGCCCGTTGAGCAGTTCTTC
d_gene: TRBD2
abundance: -
v_gene: TRBV18
len: 15
j_gene: TRBJ2-1

CDR3aa: CASSLAGVGSGPDTQYF
CDR3nt: TGTGCCAGCAGCTTAGCGGGAGTTGGGTCGGGCCCAGATACGCAGTATTTT
d_gene: -
abundance: many
v_gene: TRBV7-2
len: 17
j_gene: TRBJ2-3

CDR3aa: CASSQEVRQGHNTEAFF
CDR3nt: TGCGCCAGCAGCCAAGAGGTTCGGCAGGGACATAACACTGAAGCTTTCTTT
d_gene: -
abundance: few
v_gene: TRBV4-3
len: 17
j_gene: TRBJ1-1

CDR3aa: CASSQVFGSSGANVLTF
CDR3nt: TGTGCCAGCAGCCAAGTATTCGGAAGCTCTGGGGCCAACGTCCTGACTTTC
d_gene: -
abundance: -
v_gene: TRBV14
len: 17
j_gene: TRBJ2-6

CDR3aa: CASSAQTGGGSPLHF
CDR3nt: TGTGCCAGCAGCGCCCAGACAGGGGGTGGTTCACCCCTCCACTTT
d_gene: TRBD1
abundance: -
v_gene: TRBV4-2
len: 15
j_gene: TRBJ1-6

CDR3aa: CASSLVGGYYNEQFF
CDR3nt: TGTGCCAGCAGCTTAGTCGGGGGGTATTACAATGAGCAGTTCTTC
d_gene: TRBD2
abundance: medium-sized
v_gene: TRBV7-2
len: 15
j_gene: TRBJ2-1

CDR3aa: CASSRTHGRETQYF
CDR3nt: TGTGCCAGCAGCCGCACACACGGTCGGGAGACCCAGTACTTC
d_gene: -
abundance: -
v_gene: TRBV14
len: 14
j_gene: TRBJ2-5

CDR3aa: CASSPMDSSGNTIYF
CDR3nt: TGCGCCAGCAGCCCGATGGACAGCTCTGGAAACACCATATATTTT
d_gene: -
abundance: few
v_gene: TRBV5-1
len: 15
j_gene: TRBJ1-3

CDR3aa: CAGGTGKMSQETQYF
CDR3nt: TGTGCCGGGGGAACAGGAAAAATGAGCCAAGAGACCCAGTACTTC
d_gene: -
abundance: -
v_gene: TRBV6-2/TRBV6-3
len: 15
j_gene: TRBJ2-5

CDR3aa: CASSPPGESEAFF
CDR3nt: TGTGCCAGCTCACCACCAGGGGAAAGTGAAGCTTTCTTT
d_gene: -
abundance: -
v_gene: TRBV18
len: 13
j_gene: TRBJ1-1

CDR3aa: CASSLVQGIYF
CDR3nt: TGTGCCAGCAGTTTAGTCCAGGGCATATATTTT
d_gene: -
abundance: many
v_gene: TRBV12-3/TRBV12-4
len: 11
j_gene: TRBJ1-3

CDR3aa: CASSRTAMNTEAFF
CDR3nt: TGTGCCAGCAGTCGGACAGCTATGAACACTGAAGCTTTCTTT
d_gene: -
abundance: -
v_gene: TRBV28
len: 14
j_gene: TRBJ1-1

CDR3aa: CASSQAISGEKLFF
CDR3nt: TGTGCCAGCAGCCAAGCTATTTCCGGGGAAAAACTGTTTTTT
d_gene: -
abundance: -
v_gene: TRBV4-2
len: 14
j_gene: TRBJ1-4

CDR3aa: CASSVGGAGSTEAFF
CDR3nt: TGTGCCAGCAGCGTAGGCGGGGCGGGGAGCACTGAAGCTTTCTTT
d_gene: -
abundance: few
v_gene: TRBV9
len: 15
j_gene: TRBJ1-1

CDR3aa: CASSEKTDYGYTF
CDR3nt: TGCGCCAGCAGTGAGAAAACAGACTATGGCTACACCTTC
d_gene: -
abundance: many
v_gene: TRBV10-2
len: 13
j_gene: TRBJ1-2

CDR3aa: CASSPDSGSNTQYF
CDR3nt: TGCGCCAGCAGCCCGGATTCGGGTAGCAATACGCAGTATTTT
d_gene: -
abundance: many
v_gene: TRBV5-1
len: 14
j_gene: TRBJ2-3

CDR3aa: CASSFQVETQYF
CDR3nt: TGTGCCAGCAGTTTCCAAGTCGAGACCCAGTACTTC
d_gene: -
abundance: many
v_gene: TRBV28
len: 12
j_gene: TRBJ2-5

CDR3aa: CASSFGRGGYGYTF
CDR3nt: TGTGCCAGCAGTTTCGGACGGGGAGGCTATGGCTACACCTTC
d_gene: -
abundance: few
v_gene: TRBV12-3/TRBV12-4
len: 14
j_gene: TRBJ1-2

CDR3aa: CASSLGRGAETQYF
CDR3nt: TGTGCCAGCAGCTTGGGGCGGGGGGCGGAGACCCAGTACTTC
d_gene: TRBD2
abundance: -
v_gene: TRBV7-2
len: 14
j_gene: TRBJ2-5

CDR3aa: CASGRQVTDTQYF
CDR3nt: TGTGCCAGCGGTCGACAGGTCACAGATACGCAGTATTTT
d_gene: -
abundance: -
v_gene: TRBV6-5
len: 13
j_gene: TRBJ2-3

CDR3aa: CASSQVSGLGGYTF
CDR3nt: TGCGCCAGCAGCCAAGTTTCAGGGCTGGGCGGCTACACCTTC
d_gene: -
abundance: many
v_gene: TRBV4-1
len: 14
j_gene: TRBJ1-2

CDR3aa: CSALLRTSYEQYF
CDR3nt: TGCAGCGCCCTTCTCAGGACTAGCTACGAGCAGTACTTC
d_gene: TRBD2
abundance: -
v_gene: TRBV29-1
len: 13
j_gene: TRBJ2-7

CDR3aa: CSARGRGQPQHF
CDR3nt: TGCAGTGCTAGAGGGCGGGGTCAGCCCCAGCATTTT
d_gene: -
abundance: -
v_gene: TRBV20-1
len: 12
j_gene: TRBJ1-5

CDR3aa: CASSRPKGTEQETQYF
CDR3nt: TGTGCCAGCAGCCGACCAAAAGGGACGGAGCAAGAGACCCAGTACTTC
d_gene: -
abundance: many
v_gene: TRBV7-9
len: 16
j_gene: TRBJ2-5